The clone carrying this T cell receptor (beta chain) was counted only a few times. Its antigen remains unknown. Germline V lookup: CDR1 SGHAT, CDR2 FQDESV (reference sequence). This CDR3 has 14 amino acids. Between the trimmed V and J ends, which lost 5 bases and 4 bases, there was a span of 13 bases. The sample comes from a study of beta chain features in type 1 diabetes. General observations from the study: Shorter TCRB CDR3s, moderately but significantly so, were found in Type 1 diabetes patients in all four CD4+ subsets.

TCRB transcripts that were expressed got sequenced, as all of the isolated RNA had been reverse transcribed. Sequenced by immunoSEQ multiplex PCR; TCRdb stores in-frame clones only, minus some. This sample carries 240,000 or so clones, about a fifth of them seen once, and the ten largest clones take 0.028%. V and J are TRBV11-1 and TRBJ2-3, with D unresolved. Sequenced: naive CD4+ T cells from blood. The origin of this receptor is a woman between 40 and 50 years old with type 1 diabetes. CDR3 loop: CASSGPAGSDTQYF. The CDR3 DNA reads as TGTGCCAGCAGCGGCCCGGCAGGATCAGATACGCAGTATTTT. Using reference TRBV11-1 and TRBJ2-3 for the parts outside the CDR3, the full variable domain is EAEVAQSPRYKITEKSQAVAFWCDPISGHATLYWYRQILGQGPELLVQFQDESVVDDSQLPKDRFSAERLKGVDSTLKIQPAELGDSAMYLCASSGPAGSDTQYFGPGTRLTVL.